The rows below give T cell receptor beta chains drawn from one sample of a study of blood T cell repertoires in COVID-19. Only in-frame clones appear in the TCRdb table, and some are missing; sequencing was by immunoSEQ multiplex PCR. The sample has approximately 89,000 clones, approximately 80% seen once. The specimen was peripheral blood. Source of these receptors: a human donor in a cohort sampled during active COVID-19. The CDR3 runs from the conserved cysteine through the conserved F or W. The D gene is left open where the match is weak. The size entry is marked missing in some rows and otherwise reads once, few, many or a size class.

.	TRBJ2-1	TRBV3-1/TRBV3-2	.	TGTGCCAGCAGCCAGAATCTTTGGGACTTCAATGAGCAGTTCTTC	CASSQNLWDFNEQFF
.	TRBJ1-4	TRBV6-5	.	TGTGCCAGCAGTTTAGGGAAAAGTCAGGGTTATGAAAAACTGTTTTTT	CASSLGKSQGYEKLFF
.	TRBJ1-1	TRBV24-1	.	TGTGCCACCAGTGATACCGGGTCCACCACTGAAGCTTTCTTT	CATSDTGSTTEAFF
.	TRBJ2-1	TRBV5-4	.	TGTGCCAGCAGCGGAGACAGCAGCTCCTACAATGAGCAGTTCTTC	CASSGDSSSYNEQFF
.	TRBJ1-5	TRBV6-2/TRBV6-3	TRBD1	TGTGCCAGCAGTCCGACAGGGCTTAATGGCAATCAGCCCCAGCATTTT	CASSPTGLNGNQPQHF
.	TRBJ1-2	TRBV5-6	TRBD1	TGTGCCAGCAGCAAGGGGCCACAGGGGAGTGGATGGAAGGGCTACACCTTC	CASSKGPQGSGWKGYTF
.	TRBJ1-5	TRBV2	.	TGTGCCAGCGGACCAGGGAATCAGCCCCAGCATTTT	CASGPGNQPQHF
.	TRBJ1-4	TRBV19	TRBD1	TGTGCCAGTAGTATCGGGGACAGATATAATGAAAAACTGTTTTTT	CASSIGDRYNEKLFF
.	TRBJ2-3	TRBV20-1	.	TGCAGTGCTAGTGGGAGGCAGGCAAGCACAGATACGCAGTATTTT	CSASGRQASTDTQYF
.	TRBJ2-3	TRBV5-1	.	TGCGCCAGCAGCGTCAGGACAGATACGCAGTATTTT	CASSVRTDTQYF
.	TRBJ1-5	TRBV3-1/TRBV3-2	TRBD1	TGTGCCAGCAGCCAAGGACAGGGGGATCAGCCCCAGCATTTT	CASSQGQGDQPQHF
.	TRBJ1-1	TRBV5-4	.	TGTGCCAGCAGCTTGGAGCGGGGGGGAATGAACACTGAAGCTTTCTTT	CASSLERGGMNTEAFF
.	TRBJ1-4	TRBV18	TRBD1	TGTGCCAGCTCACCACAAAGGGGGCTGGATGAAAAACTGTTTTTT	CASSPQRGLDEKLFF
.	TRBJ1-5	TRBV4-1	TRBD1	TGCGCCAGCAGCCGATCCGACAGGGGAGACGAGACCCAGCATTTT	CASSRSDRGDETQHF
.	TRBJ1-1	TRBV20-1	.	TGCAGTGCTAGTCTGCCAACGGGAGCTTTCTTT	CSASLPTGAFF
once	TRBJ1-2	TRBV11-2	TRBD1	TGTGCCAGCAGCTTAGGGGGGACAGGGACTGGCTACACCTTC	CASSLGGTGTGYTF
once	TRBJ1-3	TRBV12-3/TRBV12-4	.	TGTGCCAGCAGGGCCAGCTCTGGAAACACCATATATTTT	CASRASSGNTIYF
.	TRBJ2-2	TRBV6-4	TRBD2	TGTGCCAGCACCCCCGGGACTAGCGCGAACACCGGGGAGCTGTTTTTT	CASTPGTSANTGELFF
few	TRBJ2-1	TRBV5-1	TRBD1	TGCGCCAGCAGCTGGTGGGGACAGTCCTACAATGAGCAGTTCTTC	CASSWWGQSYNEQFF
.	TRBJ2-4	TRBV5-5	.	TGTGCCAGCAGCTTGGGAGACATTCAGTACTTC	CASSLGDIQYF
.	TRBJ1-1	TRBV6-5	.	TGTGCCAGCAGGGGGCTACGCCTGAACACTGAAGCTTTCTTT	CASRGLRLNTEAFF
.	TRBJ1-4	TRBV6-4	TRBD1	TGTGCCAGCAGTCCCTGGGACAGGGGCCTTTTTGCAACTAATGAAAAACTGTTTTTT	CASSPWDRGLFATNEKLFF
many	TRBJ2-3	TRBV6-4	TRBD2	TGTGCCAGCAGTGACTCTAGCGGGGGGGCAGATACGCAGTATTTT	CASSDSSGGADTQYF
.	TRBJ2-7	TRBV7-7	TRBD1	TGTGCTAGCAGCCCCCGGACAGGGGGTGGCGAGCAGTACTTC	CASSPRTGGGEQYF
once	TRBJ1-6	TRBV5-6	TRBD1	TGTGCCAGCAGCGTAACGACAGGGGCACCCCTCCACTTT	CASSVTTGAPLHF
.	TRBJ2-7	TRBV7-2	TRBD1	TGTGCCAGCAGTTTACAGGGGGCGGCCTATGGCGAGCAGTACTTC	CASSLQGAAYGEQYF
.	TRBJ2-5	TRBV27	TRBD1	TGTGCCAGCAGTTTATCGTTCGTTTTTACTGGGACAGGAGCCCAAGAGACCCAGTACTTC	CASSLSFVFTGTGAQETQYF
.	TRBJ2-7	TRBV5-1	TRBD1	TGCGCCAGCAGCCCTCCGGGACAGGGGCCCTACGAGCAGTACTTC	CASSPPGQGPYEQYF
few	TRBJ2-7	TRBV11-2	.	TGTGCCAGCAGCTTGCAGGTGTACTACGAGCAGTACTTC	CASSLQVYYEQYF
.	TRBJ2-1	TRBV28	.	TGTGCCAGCAGTTTAACGGGGACAACCTACAATGAGCAGTTCTTC	CASSLTGTTYNEQFF
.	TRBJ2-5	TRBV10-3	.	TGTGCCATCCAGACTCCGTACCAAGAGACCCAGTACTTC	CAIQTPYQETQYF
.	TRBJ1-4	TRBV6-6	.	TGTGCCAGCAGTCCGGATAAGTCGGGAAAACTGTTTTTT	CASSPDKSGKLFF
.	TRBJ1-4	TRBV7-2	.	TGTGCCAGCAGTATCCTCGGAGCAACTAATGAAAAACTGTTTTTT	CASSILGATNEKLFF
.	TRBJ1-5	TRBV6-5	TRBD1	TGTGCCAGCAGTCGACAGGGGAACGGCAATCAGCCCCAGCATTTT	CASSRQGNGNQPQHF
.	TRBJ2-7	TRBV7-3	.	TGTGCCAGCAGCTCCCAGGGGGGCTACGAGCAGTACTTC	CASSSQGGYEQYF
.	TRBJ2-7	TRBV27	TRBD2	TGTGCCAGCAGATACCACGGACTAGCGGGGGGGAGTGAGCAGTACTTC	CASRYHGLAGGSEQYF
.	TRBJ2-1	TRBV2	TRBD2	TGTGCCAGCATCGAAGCGGGGGGGCGAGAGCAGTTCTTC	CASIEAGGREQFF
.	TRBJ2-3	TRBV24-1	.	TGTGCCACCAGTGATTTGTCCCCAGGGCGCACGCAGTATTTT	CATSDLSPGRTQYF
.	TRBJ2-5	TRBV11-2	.	TGTGCCAGCAGCCCCGTGTTTGGGGGCCGGGAGACCCAGTACTTC	CASSPVFGGRETQYF
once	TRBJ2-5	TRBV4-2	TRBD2	TGTGCCAGCAGCTCTGGCCCGGGGGGGATCAAAGAGACCCAGTACTTC	CASSSGPGGIKETQYF
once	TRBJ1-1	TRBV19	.	TGTGCCAGTAGTATTTCGGGATTGAGCGGAGCTTTCTTT	CASSISGLSGAFF
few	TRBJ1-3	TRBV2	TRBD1	TGTGCCAGCAGAGCCCAAACAGGGGCTGGAAACACCATATATTTT	CASRAQTGAGNTIYF
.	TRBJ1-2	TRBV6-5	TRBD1	TGTGCCAGCAGCCGACAGGGGGTCTATGGCTACACCTTC	CASSRQGVYGYTF
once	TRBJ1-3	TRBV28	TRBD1	TGTGCCAGCTCTCCTCTCGACAGGGGAGCTGGAAACACCATATATTTT	CASSPLDRGAGNTIYF
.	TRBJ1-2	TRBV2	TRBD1	TGTGCCAGCTCTCTCTCGGGGACAGGGACTGGCTACACCTTC	CASSLSGTGTGYTF
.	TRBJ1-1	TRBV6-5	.	TGTGCCAGCAGTTACTCCCGGAACACTGAAGCTTTCTTT	CASSYSRNTEAFF
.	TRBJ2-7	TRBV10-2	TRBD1	TGCGCCAGCAGTGGTGGACAGGGAAGGTCCTACGAGCAGTACTTC	CASSGGQGRSYEQYF
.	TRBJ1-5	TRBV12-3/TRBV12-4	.	TGTGCCAGCAGTTTGCAGGGCGGTCAGCCCCAGCATTTT	CASSLQGGQPQHF
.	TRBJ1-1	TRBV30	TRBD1	TGTGCCTGCGCCGGGACAGTCAACACTGAAGCTTTCTTT	CACAGTVNTEAFF
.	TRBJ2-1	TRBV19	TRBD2	TGTGCCAGTAGCCCTCGATCCGATGGACTAGCGGACTCCTACAATGAGCAGTTCTTC	CASSPRSDGLADSYNEQFF
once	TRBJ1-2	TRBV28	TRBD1	TGTGCCAGCGCAGGGGGCCGCTATGGCTACACCTTC	CASAGGRYGYTF
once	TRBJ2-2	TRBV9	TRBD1	TGTGCCAGCAGCACTTCGACAGGGCCAGTCGCCGGGGAGCTGTTTTTT	CASSTSTGPVAGELFF
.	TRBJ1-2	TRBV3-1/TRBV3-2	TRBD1	TGTGCCAGCAGCCATAAGGGGGACAGGGCGATCTATGGCTACACCTTC	CASSHKGDRAIYGYTF